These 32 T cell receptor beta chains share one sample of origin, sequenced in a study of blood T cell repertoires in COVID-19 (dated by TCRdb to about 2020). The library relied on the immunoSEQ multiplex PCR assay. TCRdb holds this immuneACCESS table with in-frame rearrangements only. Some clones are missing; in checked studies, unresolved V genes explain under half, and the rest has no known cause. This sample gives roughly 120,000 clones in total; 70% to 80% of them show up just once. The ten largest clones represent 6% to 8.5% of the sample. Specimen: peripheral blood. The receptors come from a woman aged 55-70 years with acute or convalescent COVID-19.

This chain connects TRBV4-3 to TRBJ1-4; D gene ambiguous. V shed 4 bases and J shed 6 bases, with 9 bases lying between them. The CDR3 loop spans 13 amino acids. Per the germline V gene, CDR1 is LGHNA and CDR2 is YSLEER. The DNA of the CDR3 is TGCGCCAGCAGCCGAGACCCTTATGAAAAACTGTTTTTT. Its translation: CASSRDPYEKLFF.

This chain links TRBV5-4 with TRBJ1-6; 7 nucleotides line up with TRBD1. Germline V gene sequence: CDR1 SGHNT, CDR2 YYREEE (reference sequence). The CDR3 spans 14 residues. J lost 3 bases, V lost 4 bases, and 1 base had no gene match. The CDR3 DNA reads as TGTGCCAGCAGCAACAGGGGCTATAATTCACCCCTCCACTTT. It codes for CASSNRGYNSPLHF.

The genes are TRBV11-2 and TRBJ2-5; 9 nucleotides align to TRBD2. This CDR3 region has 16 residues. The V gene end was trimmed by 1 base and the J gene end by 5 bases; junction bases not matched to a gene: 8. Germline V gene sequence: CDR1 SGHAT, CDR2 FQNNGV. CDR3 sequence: CASSLAGGGASETQYF. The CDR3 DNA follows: TGTGCCAGCAGCTTAGCGGGCGGGGGGGCATCGGAGACCCAGTACTTC.

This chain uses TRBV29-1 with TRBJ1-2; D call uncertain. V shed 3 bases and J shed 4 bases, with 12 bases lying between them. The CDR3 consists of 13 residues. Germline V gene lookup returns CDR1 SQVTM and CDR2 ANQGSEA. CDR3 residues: CSVDLRGAYGYTF. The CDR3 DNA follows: TGCAGCGTTGATCTCCGGGGAGCCTATGGCTACACCTTC.

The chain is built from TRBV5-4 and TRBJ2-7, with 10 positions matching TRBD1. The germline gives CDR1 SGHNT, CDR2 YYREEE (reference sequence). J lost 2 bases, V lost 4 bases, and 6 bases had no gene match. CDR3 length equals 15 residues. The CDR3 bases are TGTGCCAGCAGCGTGTCCGGGACAGGGGCCTACGAGCAGTACTTC. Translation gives CASSVSGTGAYEQYF.

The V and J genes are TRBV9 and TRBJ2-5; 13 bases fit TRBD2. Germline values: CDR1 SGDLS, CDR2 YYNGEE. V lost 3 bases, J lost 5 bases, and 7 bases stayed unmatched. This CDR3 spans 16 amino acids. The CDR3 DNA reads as TGTGCCAGCAGCGGAGGGACTAGCGGGGACGGGGAGACCCAGTACTTC. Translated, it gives CASSGGTSGDGETQYF.

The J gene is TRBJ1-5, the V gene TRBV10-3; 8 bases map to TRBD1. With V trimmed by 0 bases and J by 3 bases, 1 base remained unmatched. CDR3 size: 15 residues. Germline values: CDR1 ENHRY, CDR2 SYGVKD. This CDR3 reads CAISESDRDNQPQHF. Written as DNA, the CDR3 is TGTGCCATCAGTGAGTCGGACAGGGACAATCAGCCCCAGCATTTT.

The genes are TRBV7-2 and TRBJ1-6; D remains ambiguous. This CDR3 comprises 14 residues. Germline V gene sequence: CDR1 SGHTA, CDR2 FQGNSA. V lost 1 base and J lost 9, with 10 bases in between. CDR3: CASSLVSGSSPLHF. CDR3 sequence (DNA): TGTGCCAGCAGCTTAGTATCTGGGAGTTCACCCCTCCACTTT.

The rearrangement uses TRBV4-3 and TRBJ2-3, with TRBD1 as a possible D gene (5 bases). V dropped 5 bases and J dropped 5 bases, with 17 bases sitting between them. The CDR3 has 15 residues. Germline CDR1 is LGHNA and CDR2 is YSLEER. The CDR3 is CASSGRSGQRDTQYF. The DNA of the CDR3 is TGCGCCAGCAGCGGAAGGTCAGGGCAAAGAGATACGCAGTATTTT.

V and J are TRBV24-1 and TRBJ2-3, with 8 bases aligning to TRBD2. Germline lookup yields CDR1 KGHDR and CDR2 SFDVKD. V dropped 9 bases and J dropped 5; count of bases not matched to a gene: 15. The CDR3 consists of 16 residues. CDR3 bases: TGTGCCACCCGGAGCTGGGGTAGCGGGGAAAAAGATACGCAGTATTTT. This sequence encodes CATRSWGSGEKDTQYF.

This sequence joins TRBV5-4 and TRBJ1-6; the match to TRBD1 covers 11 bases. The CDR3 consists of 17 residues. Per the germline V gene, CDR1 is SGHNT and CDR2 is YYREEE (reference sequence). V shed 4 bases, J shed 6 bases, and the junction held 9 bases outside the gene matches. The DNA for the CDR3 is TGTGCCAGCAGCGGCCGGACAGGGGGCCTGGGTAATTCACCCCTCCACTTT. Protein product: CASSGRTGGLGNSPLHF.

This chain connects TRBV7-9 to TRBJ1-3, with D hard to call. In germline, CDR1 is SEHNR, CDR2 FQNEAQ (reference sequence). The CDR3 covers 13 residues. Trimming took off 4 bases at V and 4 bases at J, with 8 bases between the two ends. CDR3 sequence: CASSSPGGNTIYF. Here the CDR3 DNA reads TGTGCCAGCAGCTCCCCGGGGGGAAACACCATATATTTT.

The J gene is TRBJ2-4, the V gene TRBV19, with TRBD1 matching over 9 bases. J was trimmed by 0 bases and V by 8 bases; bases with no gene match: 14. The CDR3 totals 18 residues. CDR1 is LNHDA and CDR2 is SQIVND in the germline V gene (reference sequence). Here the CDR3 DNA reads TGTGCCAGTTCGAGACAGGGGGATACGATAATAGCCAAAAACATTCAGTACTTC. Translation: CASSRQGDTIIAKNIQYF.

The CDR3 DNA is TGTGCCATCAGTGAGTTAGCGGGGGACACAGATACGCAGTATTTT. It is translated as CAISELAGDTDTQYF. The chain couples TRBV10-3 to TRBJ2-3, with 9 nucleotides matching TRBD2. The CDR3 extends over 15 amino acids. V was pared by 1 base and J by 2 bases, with 1 base of the junction left unmatched. CDR1 and CDR2 (germline): ENHRY, SYGVKD.

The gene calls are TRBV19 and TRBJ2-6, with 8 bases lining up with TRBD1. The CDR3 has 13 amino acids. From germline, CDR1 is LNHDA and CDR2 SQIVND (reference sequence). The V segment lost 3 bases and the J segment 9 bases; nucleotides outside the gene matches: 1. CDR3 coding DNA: TGTGCCAGTAGTATCGACAGGGGCAACGTCCTGACTTTC. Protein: CASSIDRGNVLTF.

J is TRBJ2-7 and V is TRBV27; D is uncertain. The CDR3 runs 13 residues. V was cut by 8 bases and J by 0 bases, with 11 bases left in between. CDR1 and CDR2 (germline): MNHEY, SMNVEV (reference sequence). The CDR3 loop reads CASSNSISYEQYF. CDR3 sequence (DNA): TGTGCCAGCTCGAACAGTATCTCCTACGAGCAGTACTTC.

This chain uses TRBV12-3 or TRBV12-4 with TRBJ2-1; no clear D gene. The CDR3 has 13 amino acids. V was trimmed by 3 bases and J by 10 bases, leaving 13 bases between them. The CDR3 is CASSLYPTEEQFF. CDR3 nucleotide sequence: TGTGCCAGCAGTTTGTACCCTACGGAGGAGCAGTTCTTC.

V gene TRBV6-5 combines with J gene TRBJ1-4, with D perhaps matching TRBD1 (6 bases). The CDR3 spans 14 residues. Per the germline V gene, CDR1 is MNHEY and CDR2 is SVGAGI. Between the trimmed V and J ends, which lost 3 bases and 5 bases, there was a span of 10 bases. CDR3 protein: CASSYGQLNEKLFF. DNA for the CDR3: TGTGCCAGCAGTTATGGACAGTTAAATGAAAAACTGTTTTTT.

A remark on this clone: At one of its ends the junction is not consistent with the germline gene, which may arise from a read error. Here the CDR3 DNA reads TGTGCCAGCAGCGAAGGACTGGGTCCTACAGATACGCAGTATTTT. Its translation is CASSEGLGPTDTQYF. The V gene is TRBV6-1, the J gene TRBJ2-3; the D gene is possibly TRBD2 (5 bases). There are 15 residues in the CDR3. Looked up from germline, CDR1 is MNHNS and CDR2 is SASEGT.

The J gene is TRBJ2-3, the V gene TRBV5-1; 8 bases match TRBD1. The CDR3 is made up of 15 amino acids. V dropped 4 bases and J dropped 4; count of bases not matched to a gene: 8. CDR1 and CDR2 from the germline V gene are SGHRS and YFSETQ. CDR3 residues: CASSVGDRSADTQYF. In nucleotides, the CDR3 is TGCGCCAGCAGCGTAGGGGACAGGTCCGCAGATACGCAGTATTTT.

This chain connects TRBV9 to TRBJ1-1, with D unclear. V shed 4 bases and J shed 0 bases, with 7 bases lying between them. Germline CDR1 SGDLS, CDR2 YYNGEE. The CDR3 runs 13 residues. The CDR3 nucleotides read TGTGCCAGCAGCCCAACATTGAACACTGAAGCTTTCTTT. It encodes CASSPTLNTEAFF.

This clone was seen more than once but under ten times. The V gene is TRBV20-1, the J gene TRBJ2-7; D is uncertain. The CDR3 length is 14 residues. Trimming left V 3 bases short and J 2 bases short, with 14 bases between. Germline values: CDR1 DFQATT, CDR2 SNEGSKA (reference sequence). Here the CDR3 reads CSASDMRGAYEQYF. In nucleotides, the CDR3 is TGCAGTGCTAGTGACATGAGAGGAGCCTACGAGCAGTACTTC.

CDR3 in DNA: TGTGCCAGCGCGGATTGGGGGACAGGTTCCTACGAGCAGTACTTC. This sequence encodes CASADWGTGSYEQYF. The chain has TRBV6-5 and TRBJ2-7; the match to TRBD1 covers 8 bases. The CDR3 spans 15 residues. Per the germline V gene, CDR1 is MNHEY and CDR2 is SVGAGI. The ends lost 8 bases at V and 1 base at J; junction bases unmatched: 10.

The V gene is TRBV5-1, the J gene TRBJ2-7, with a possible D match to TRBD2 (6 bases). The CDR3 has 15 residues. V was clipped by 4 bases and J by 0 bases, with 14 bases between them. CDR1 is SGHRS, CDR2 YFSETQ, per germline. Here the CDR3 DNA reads TGCGCCAGCAGCGTCAACCCTAGCGACTCCTACGAGCAGTACTTC. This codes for CASSVNPSDSYEQYF. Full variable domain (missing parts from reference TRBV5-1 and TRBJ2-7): KAGVTQTPRYLIKTRGQQVTLSCSPISGHRSVSWYQQTPGQGLQFLFEYFSETQRNKGNFPGRFSGRQFSNSRSEMNVSTLELGDSALYLCASSVNPSDSYEQYFGPGTRLTVT.

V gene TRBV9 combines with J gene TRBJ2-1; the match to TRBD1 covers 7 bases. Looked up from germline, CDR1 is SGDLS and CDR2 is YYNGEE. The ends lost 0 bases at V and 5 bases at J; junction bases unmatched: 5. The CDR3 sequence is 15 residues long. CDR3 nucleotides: TGTGCCAGCAGCGTAGACGGGACAGTCCACAATGAGCAGTTCTTC. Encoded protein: CASSVDGTVHNEQFF.

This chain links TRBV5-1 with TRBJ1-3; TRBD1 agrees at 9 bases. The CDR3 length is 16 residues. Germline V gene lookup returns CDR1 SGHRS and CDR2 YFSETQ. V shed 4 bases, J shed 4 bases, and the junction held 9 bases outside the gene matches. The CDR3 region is CASSVTGQGGGNTIYF. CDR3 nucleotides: TGCGCCAGCAGCGTGACGGGACAGGGTGGAGGAAACACCATATATTTT.

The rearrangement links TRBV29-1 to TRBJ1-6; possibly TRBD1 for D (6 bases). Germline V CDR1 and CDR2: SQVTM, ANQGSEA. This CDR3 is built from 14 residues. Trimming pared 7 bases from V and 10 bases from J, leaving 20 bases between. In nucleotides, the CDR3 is TGCAGCGCCCTCAGGGGTCCAAGAGGATCACCCCTCCACTTT. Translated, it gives CSALRGPRGSPLHF.

The CDR3 reads CASSLVAGPSSYNEQFF. The CDR3 region has the DNA TGTGCCAGCAGCTTAGTTGCAGGGCCTAGCTCCTACAATGAGCAGTTCTTC. This chain joins TRBV7-6 and TRBJ2-1; D may be TRBD1 (5 bases). The CDR3 runs 17 residues. CDR1 is SGHVS, CDR2 FNYEAQ, per germline. Trimming removed 1 base from V and 0 bases from J, with 13 bases in between.

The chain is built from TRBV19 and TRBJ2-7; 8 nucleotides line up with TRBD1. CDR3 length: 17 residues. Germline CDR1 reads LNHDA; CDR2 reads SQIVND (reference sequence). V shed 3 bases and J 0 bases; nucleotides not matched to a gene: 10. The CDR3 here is CASSITGTGRYSYEQYF. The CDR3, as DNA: TGTGCCAGTAGTATTACGGGGACAGGCAGATACTCCTACGAGCAGTACTTC.

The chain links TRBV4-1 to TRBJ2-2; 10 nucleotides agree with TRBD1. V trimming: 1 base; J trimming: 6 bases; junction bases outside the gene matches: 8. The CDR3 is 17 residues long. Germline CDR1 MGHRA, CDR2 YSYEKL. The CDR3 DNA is TGCGCCAGCAGCCAAGGGGACAGGGGATGGACAGCCGGGGAGCTGTTTTTT. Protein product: CASSQGDRGWTAGELFF.

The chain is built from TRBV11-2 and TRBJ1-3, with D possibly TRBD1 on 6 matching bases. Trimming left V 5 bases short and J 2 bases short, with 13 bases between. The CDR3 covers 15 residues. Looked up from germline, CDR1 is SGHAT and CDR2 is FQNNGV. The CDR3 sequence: CASSQQGVTGNTIYF. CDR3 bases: TGTGCCAGCAGCCAACAGGGAGTAACTGGAAACACCATATATTTT.

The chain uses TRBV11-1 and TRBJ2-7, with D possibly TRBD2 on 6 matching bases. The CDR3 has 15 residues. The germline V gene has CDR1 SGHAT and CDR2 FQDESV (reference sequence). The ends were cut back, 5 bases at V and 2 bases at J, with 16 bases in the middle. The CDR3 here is CASSPRGKAPYEQYF. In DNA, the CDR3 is TGTGCCAGCAGCCCGCGGGGTAAAGCCCCCTACGAGCAGTACTTC. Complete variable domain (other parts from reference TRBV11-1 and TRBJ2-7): EAEVAQSPRYKITEKSQAVAFWCDPISGHATLYWYRQILGQGPELLVQFQDESVVDDSQLPKDRFSAERLKGVDSTLKIQPAELGDSAMYLCASSPRGKAPYEQYFGPGTRLTVT.